This T cell receptor (beta chain) derives from a study of T cells in Graves' hyperthyroidism and ophthalmopathy. Study-wide results and limits: Prediction of ophthalmopathy progression came a median around 7.1 months pre-onset. Using 13 V-J features, a model discriminated ophthalmopathy from stable hyperthyroidism.

This CDR3 is 15 amino acids long. Germline V gene sequence: CDR1 DFQATT, CDR2 SNEGSKA (reference sequence). Pregnant or lactating patients were excluded, as were those with uncontrolled infection or other autoimmune disease. Diagnosing involved the use of clinical symptoms, serum thyroxine and TRAb, thyroid ultrasound and orbital computed tomography. This clonotype was counted between two and nine times. Its antigen is unknown. At one of its ends the junction is not consistent with the germline gene, which may arise from a read error. The TCR beta CDR3 regions underwent amplification using RNA transcripts as the source. In the first-round RT-PCR of the TCR CDR3, the HTBI primer set was used. TCRdb used MiXCR to reprocess the multiplex PCR reads, holding one entry per CDR3 protein. The sample comprises about 290,000 distinct CDR3 sequences, 13% of which are singletons, and almost 8% rests with the top ten.

Sequenced: blood. V gene TRBV20-1 combines with J gene TRBJ2-3; TRBD2 aligns across 12 bases. This clonotype was sampled from a woman in her twenties or thirties with Graves' hyperthyroidism that later progressed to Graves' ophthalmopathy. This chain's CDR3 is CSVRETSGSGDTQYF. DNA of the CDR3: TGCAGTGTTAGAGAGACTAGCGGGAGTGGTGATACGCAGTATTTT.